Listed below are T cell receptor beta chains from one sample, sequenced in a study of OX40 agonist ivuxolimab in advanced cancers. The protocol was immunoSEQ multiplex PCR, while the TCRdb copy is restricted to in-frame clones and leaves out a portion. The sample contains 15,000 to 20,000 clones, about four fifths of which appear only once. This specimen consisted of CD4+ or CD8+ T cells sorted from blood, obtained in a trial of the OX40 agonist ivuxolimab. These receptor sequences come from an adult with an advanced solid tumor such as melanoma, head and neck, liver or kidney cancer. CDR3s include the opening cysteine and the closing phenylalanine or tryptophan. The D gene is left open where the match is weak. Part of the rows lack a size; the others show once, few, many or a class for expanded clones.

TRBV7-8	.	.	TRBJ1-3	TGTGCCAGCAGCGCTACAGGGACCCCCGGAAACACCATATATTTT	CASSATGTPGNTIYF
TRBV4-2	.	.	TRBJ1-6	TGTGCCAGCAGCCAAGATCCTTCCGTGATTAATTCACCCCTCCACTTT	CASSQDPSVINSPLHF
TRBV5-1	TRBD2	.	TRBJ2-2	TGCGCCAGCACGCGGGGGGAGAACACCGGGGAGCTGTTTTTT	CASTRGENTGELFF
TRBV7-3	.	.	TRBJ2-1	TGTGCCAGCAGCTTAGCAATGGGCGGATTCAATGAGCAGTTCTTC	CASSLAMGGFNEQFF
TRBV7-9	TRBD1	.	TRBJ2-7	TGTGCCAGCAGCTTCCGCAGGGGGCTATACGAGCAGTACTTC	CASSFRRGLYEQYF
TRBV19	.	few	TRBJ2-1	TGTGCCAGCCAGCTTGGGGAGTCCTACAATGAGCAGTTCTTC	CASQLGESYNEQFF
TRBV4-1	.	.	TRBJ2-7	TGCGCCAGCAGCCAAAAATACGAGCAGTACTTC	CASSQKYEQYF
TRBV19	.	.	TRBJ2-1	TGTGCCAGTAGCCCCTGGGGAAGCTCCTACAATGAGCAGTTCTTC	CASSPWGSSYNEQFF
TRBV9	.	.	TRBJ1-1	TGTGCCAGCAGCCCTAGGGGTGGGACTGAAGCTTTCTTT	CASSPRGGTEAFF
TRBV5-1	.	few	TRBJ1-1	TGCGCCAGCAGCTTGGCCCTGAGGACTGAAGCTTTCTTT	CASSLALRTEAFF
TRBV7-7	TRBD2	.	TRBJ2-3	TGTGCCAGCAGCTTAAGGTGGGAGGCGGGGGTGGTGAATACGCAGTATTTT	CASSLRWEAGVVNTQYF
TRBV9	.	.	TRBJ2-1	TGTGCCAGCAGGGGCGACGGCAATGAGCAGTTCTTC	CASRGDGNEQFF
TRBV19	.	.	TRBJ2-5	TGTGCCAGTAGTATAGGTGTGGGGCGCGAGACCCAGTACTTC	CASSIGVGRETQYF
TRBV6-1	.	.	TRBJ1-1	TGTGCCAGCAGTTGGGGGACGGGAAAAGAAGCTTTCTTT	CASSWGTGKEAFF
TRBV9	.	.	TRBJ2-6	TGTGCCAGCAGCCCAAAGGTTCCGGGACACCTCTCTGGGGCCAACGTCCTGACTTTC	CASSPKVPGHLSGANVLTF
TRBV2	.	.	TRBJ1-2	TGTGCCAGCCCGCCTCAGGGGAAATATGGCTACACCTTC	CASPPQGKYGYTF
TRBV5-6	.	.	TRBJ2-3	TGTGCCAGCATCTTCGGTCGGGGGGCGTTTAGCACAGATACGCAGTATTTT	CASIFGRGAFSTDTQYF
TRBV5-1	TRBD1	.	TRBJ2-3	TGCGCCAGCAGCTGGACAGGGGCTACCACAGATACGCAGTATTTT	CASSWTGATTDTQYF
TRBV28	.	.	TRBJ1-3	TGTGCCAGCAGCCCAGGCACTGGAAACACCATATATTTT	CASSPGTGNTIYF
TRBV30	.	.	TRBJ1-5	TGTGCCTGGAACGAAGGGGTGAGTAATCAGCCCCAGCATTTT	CAWNEGVSNQPQHF
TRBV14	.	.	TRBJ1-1	TGTGCCAGCAGCCGACCGAATTCGGGGCACACTGAAGCTTTCTTT	CASSRPNSGHTEAFF
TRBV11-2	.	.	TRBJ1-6	TGTGCCAGCAGCTCAGGCACCCGGGATAGGGAACTCCACTTT	CASSSGTRDRELHF
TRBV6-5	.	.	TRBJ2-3	TGTGCCAGCAGTTACTCGGGGGTGATTTTCACAGATACGCAGTATTTT	CASSYSGVIFTDTQYF
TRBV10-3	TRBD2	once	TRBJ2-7	TGTGCCATCAGTGAGGAGCGGGGGGGCCTGTACGAGCAGTACTTC	CAISEERGGLYEQYF
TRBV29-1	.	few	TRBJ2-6	TGCAGCGTTGAAATTGCCTCTGAGGCCAACGTCCTGACTTTC	CSVEIASEANVLTF
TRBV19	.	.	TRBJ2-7	TGTGCCACTGCCAACGGCTTCGAGCAGTACTTC	CATANGFEQYF
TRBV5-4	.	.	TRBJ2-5	TGTGCCAGCAGCTTGAGACAGGGAGGGGGGGAGACCCAGTACTTC	CASSLRQGGGETQYF
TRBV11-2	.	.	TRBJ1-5	TGTGCCGGCAGCTTAGATAGGTATCAGCCCCAGCATTTT	CAGSLDRYQPQHF
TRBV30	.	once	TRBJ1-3	TGTGCCTGGAGGTTTCTGGAAGGAAACACCATATATTTT	CAWRFLEGNTIYF
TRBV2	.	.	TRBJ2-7	TGTGCCAGCGAGGGTTTGCTCAACGAGCAGTACTTC	CASEGLLNEQYF
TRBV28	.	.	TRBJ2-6	TGTGCCAGCACTGGGTTCTTTGGGGCCAACGTCCTGACTTTC	CASTGFFGANVLTF
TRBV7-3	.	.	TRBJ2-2	TGTGCCAGCAGCTCGGGGACAACGAACACCGGGGAGCTGTTTTTT	CASSSGTTNTGELFF
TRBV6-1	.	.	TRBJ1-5	TGTGCCAGCACCCCCGGTATGAGTCAGCCCCAGCATTTT	CASTPGMSQPQHF